What follows are 27 T cell receptor beta chains derived from one specimen sequenced in a study of cytomegalovirus exposure and HLA in healthy donors. Primers for the PCR totalled 60 Vbeta and 13 Jbeta. Data came from immunoSEQ multiplex PCR; TCRdb stores just in-frame clones and leaves some out. Of around 150,000 clones in the sample, around 90% were seen once. Sequenced sample: PBMCs. The source of these receptors is a woman aged 40 to 50 in good health and CMV-seronegative.

The V call is TRBV11-2, the J call TRBJ2-7; TRBD1 agrees at 7 bases. The CDR3 sequence is 12 residues long. With 4 bases clipped from V and 4 bases from J, the junction kept 1 base outside the gene matches. Germline V lookup: CDR1 SGHAT, CDR2 FQNNGV. The CDR3 DNA reads as TGTGCCAGCAGCTCACAGGGGTACGAGCAGTACTTC. Protein sequence: CASSSQGYEQYF.

The chain links TRBV5-6 to TRBJ1-2; 8 bases fit TRBD1. The CDR3 totals 15 residues. Germline CDR1 and CDR2: SGHDT and YYEEEE. V was clipped by 3 bases and J by 8 bases; unmatched bases: 12. Written as DNA, the CDR3 is TGTGCCAGCAGCTCCGCGCAGGGGGCGTCCTACGGCTACACCTTC. Protein product: CASSSAQGASYGYTF.

The rearrangement uses TRBV9 and TRBJ1-2, with D possibly matching TRBD1 (5 bases). Per germline, CDR1 SGDLS and CDR2 YYNGEE. The ends were cut back, 2 bases at V and 8 bases at J, with 10 bases in the middle. The CDR3 runs to 12 residues. CDR3 coding DNA: TGTGCCAGCAGCGTCCCCAGGGAAGGCTACACCTTC. It translates to CASSVPREGYTF.

This chain joins TRBV28 and TRBJ1-3; no firm D call. Per germline, CDR1 MDHEN and CDR2 SYDVKM. The CDR3 sequence is 14 residues long. The V end was cut by 5 bases, the J end by 0 bases, with 8 bases between. The CDR3 here is CASSLTDSGNTIYF. Here the CDR3 DNA reads TGTGCCAGCAGTCTAACAGACTCTGGAAACACCATATATTTT.

This clone turned up a few times. CDR3: CASALGTAPDEKLFF. The DNA of the CDR3 is TGCGCCAGCGCCTTGGGGACAGCTCCTGATGAAAAACTGTTTTTT. V is TRBV5-1 and J is TRBJ1-4, with 7 nucleotides matching TRBD1. Per the germline V gene, CDR1 is SGHRS and CDR2 is YFSETQ. This CDR3 is built from 15 residues. The ends lost 7 bases at V and 6 bases at J; junction bases unmatched: 12.

The chain has TRBV5-1 and TRBJ1-1; no firm D call. In germline, CDR1 is SGHRS, CDR2 YFSETQ. The germline V and J ends were trimmed by 0 bases and 5 bases, with 11 bases remaining between them. CDR3 length: 14 residues. The CDR3 DNA is TGCGCCAGCAGCTTGGGACATTCGGGAACTGAAGCTTTCTTT. Translating it yields CASSLGHSGTEAFF.

V gene TRBV4-3 combines with J gene TRBJ1-4, with 8 bases identical to TRBD1. V lost 1 base, J lost 7 bases, and 11 bases stayed unmatched. The CDR3 extends over 17 amino acids. Per the germline V gene, CDR1 is LGHNA and CDR2 is YSLEER. CDR3 DNA: TGCGCCAGCAGCCAAGGGGTCTCCTCCAGGGGGCTTGAAAAACTGTTTTTT. Translated, it gives CASSQGVSSRGLEKLFF.

As concerns this clone: One end of the junction fails to match germline, which may point to a read error. This sequence joins TRBV6-6 and TRBJ2-1; the match to TRBD1 covers 9 bases. CDR1 and CDR2 from the germline V gene are MNHNY and SVGAGI (reference sequence). The CDR3 has 15 amino acids. CDR3 loop: CASSDSGTGTNEQFF. Written as DNA, the CDR3 is TGTGCCAGCAGTGACTCCGGGACAGGGACGAATGAGCAGTTCTTC.

V and J are TRBV6-6 and TRBJ2-1; 7 bases are a match to TRBD1. The V segment lost 7 bases and the J segment 4 bases; nucleotides outside the gene matches: 7. The length of the CDR3 is 14 residues. CDR1 and CDR2 (germline): MNHNY, SVGAGI (reference sequence). The CDR3 coding sequence is TGTGCCAGCAACACCGGGACAGTGTACAATGAGCAGTTCTTC. Amino acids: CASNTGTVYNEQFF.

The V and J genes are TRBV19 and TRBJ2-5; 7 bases align to TRBD1. J was trimmed by 2 bases and V by 6 bases; bases with no gene match: 9. This CDR3 comprises 15 residues. Germline CDR1 reads LNHDA; CDR2 reads SQIVND (reference sequence). The CDR3 region is CASSGAGTAQETQYF. In DNA, the CDR3 is TGTGCCAGTAGCGGGGCCGGGACAGCTCAAGAGACCCAGTACTTC. Looking up the rest from reference TRBV19 and TRBJ2-5 gives the full variable domain: DGGITQSPKYLFRKEGQNVTLSCEQNLNHDAMYWYRQDPGQGLRLIYYSQIVNDFQKGDIAEGYSVSREKKESFPLTVTSAQKNPTAFYLCASSGAGTAQETQYFGPGTRLLVL.

This clone was found a few times. The chain combines TRBV28 with TRBJ2-3, with D tentatively TRBD2 (5 bases). Germline-derived CDR1 and CDR2 are MDHEN and SYDVKM. V was clipped by 8 bases and J by 2 bases, with 11 bases between them. There are 13 residues in the CDR3. The CDR3 region is CASGSGNTDTQYF. The CDR3 region has the DNA TGTGCCAGCGGTTCGGGAAACACAGATACGCAGTATTTT.

The V call is TRBV7-7, the J call TRBJ2-7, with TRBD1 as a possible D gene (6 bases). The CDR3 has 13 amino acids. The germline CDR1 and CDR2 sequences are SSHAT and FNYEAQ (reference sequence). V dropped 6 bases and J dropped 2 bases, with 11 bases sitting between them. The CDR3 DNA reads as TGTGCCAGCAGGCGACAGGACCCCTACGAGCAGTACTTC. Protein: CASRRQDPYEQYF.

The chain joins TRBV7-2 to TRBJ2-1; D is unresolved. CDR3 length: 13 amino acids. V dropped 5 bases and J dropped 5 bases, with 10 bases sitting between them. Germline-derived CDR1 and CDR2 are SGHTA and FQGNSA. CDR3 bases: TGTGCCAGCAGCGAAAGCATCAACAATGAGCAGTTCTTC. Translation gives CASSESINNEQFF.

The genes are TRBV5-1 and TRBJ1-4; D gene unclear. Between the trimmed V and J ends, which lost 0 bases and 7 bases, there was a span of 16 bases. Germline CDR1 is SGHRS and CDR2 is YFSETQ. The CDR3 length is 16 residues. The CDR3 sequence: CASSLGLLQRSEKLFF. CDR3 DNA sequence: TGCGCCAGCAGCTTGGGGTTATTACAAAGAAGTGAAAAACTGTTTTTT.

The CDR3 here is CASSQGTAATNEKLFF. The CDR3 coding sequence is TGCGCCAGCAGCCAAGGAACAGCAGCAACTAATGAAAAACTGTTTTTT. The rearrangement uses TRBV4-1 and TRBJ1-4; no definite D call. The CDR3 consists of 16 residues. Trimming removed 1 base at V and 0 bases at J, with 9 bases between. Germline CDR1 MGHRA, CDR2 YSYEKL.

The rearrangement joins TRBV27 to TRBJ1-6; D is uncertain. Germline V gene data show CDR1 as MNHEY and CDR2 as SMNVEV (reference sequence). Trimming removed 2 bases from V and 6 bases from J, with 14 bases in between. The CDR3 has 16 amino acids. The CDR3 nucleotides read TGTGCCAGCAGTTTAGTCGCTGTGCGGGCTAATTCACCCCTCCACTTT. It codes for CASSLVAVRANSPLHF.

CDR3 amino acids: CASSYSGNQETQYF. CDR3 nucleotide sequence: TGTGCCAGCAGTTACTCCGGGAACCAAGAGACCCAGTACTTC. The gene calls are TRBV6-5 and TRBJ2-5, with a weak D call TRBD2 (5 bases). The germline V gene has CDR1 MNHEY and CDR2 SVGAGI. Trimming took 0 bases from V and 0 from J, leaving 5 bases between them. The CDR3 runs to 14 residues.

This clone showed up just a few times. The chain is built from TRBV4-1 and TRBJ1-6; a weak D match, TRBD1 (5 bases). This CDR3 spans 20 amino acids. V was clipped by 0 bases and J by 2 bases, with 20 bases between them. Germline CDR1 and CDR2: MGHRA and YSYEKL. In nucleotides, the CDR3 is TGCGCCAGCAGCCAAGACTCTCCTCCGCAGGGTTTAACCTATAATTCACCCCTCCACTTT. It specifies CASSQDSPPQGLTYNSPLHF.

The chain links TRBV29-1 to TRBJ2-1; TRBD2 might be the D (5 bases). Between the trimmed V and J ends, which lost 4 bases and 4 bases, there was a span of 8 bases. CDR1 SQVTM and CDR2 ANQGSEA come from the germline V gene. The CDR3 runs 12 residues. CDR3 DNA: TGCAGCGTTGCCCCGGGGTACAATGAGCAGTTCTTC. Its translation: CSVAPGYNEQFF.

The rearrangement links TRBV4-1 to TRBJ2-7, with 7 bases identical to TRBD1. Germline V gene sequence: CDR1 MGHRA, CDR2 YSYEKL. This CDR3 contains 16 residues. After removal of 1 base from V and 3 bases from J, the junction contained 9 bases not matched to a gene. CDR3 sequence: CASSQAVGQGDYEQYF. The CDR3 nucleotides read TGCGCCAGCAGCCAAGCCGTCGGGCAGGGGGACTACGAGCAGTACTTC.

This chain joins TRBV5-5 and TRBJ2-5, with D perhaps matching TRBD1 (6 bases). The germline CDR1 and CDR2 sequences are SGHKS and YYEKEE (reference sequence). V lost 2 bases, J lost 2 bases, and 19 bases lay in between. This CDR3 has 17 amino acids. The CDR3 coding sequence is TGTGCCAGCAGCTTCGAATTCAGGGGTCCCCATCAAGAGACCCAGTACTTC. Translation: CASSFEFRGPHQETQYF.

The gene calls are TRBV2 and TRBJ2-1, with 8 bases aligning to TRBD1. Germline CDR1 and CDR2: SNHLY and FYNNEI. Trimming at V came to 8 bases and at J to 4 bases, leaving 4 bases not matched to a gene. This CDR3 contains 13 residues. As DNA, the CDR3 is TGTGCCAGCCGACAGGGGTTATACAATGAGCAGTTCTTC. Amino acid sequence: CASRQGLYNEQFF.

The V and J genes are TRBV11-2 and TRBJ1-2; tentative D call: TRBD1 (5 bases). V shed 5 bases and J shed 4 bases, with 11 bases lying between them. This CDR3 spans 13 amino acids. CDR1 and CDR2 (germline): SGHAT, FQNNGV. CDR3 DNA: TGTGCCAGCAGCCCGGACACAACCTATGGCTACACCTTC. It codes for CASSPDTTYGYTF.

The J gene is TRBJ2-4, the V gene TRBV10-3, with a tentative D call TRBD2 (5 bases). Germline lookup yields CDR1 ENHRY and CDR2 SYGVKD. CDR3 length: 13 amino acids. The V end was cut by 0 bases, the J end by 7 bases, with 7 bases between. The CDR3 sequence is CAISESRENIQYF. CDR3 DNA sequence: TGTGCCATCAGTGAGTCGAGGGAGAACATTCAGTACTTC.

The chain carries TRBV7-3 and TRBJ2-3; TRBD2 might be the D (6 bases). CDR3 length: 14 amino acids. Germline V lookup: CDR1 SGHTA, CDR2 FQGTGA. V gave up 5 bases and J gave up 0 bases, with 9 bases separating them. CDR3 in amino acids: CASSLGTSTDTQYF. For the CDR3, the DNA is TGTGCCAGCAGCCTCGGGACTAGCACAGATACGCAGTATTTT.

The CDR3 sequence: CASSLGGGRTDTQYF. For the CDR3, the DNA is TGTGCCAGCAGCTTGGGGGGGGGCCGCACAGATACGCAGTATTTT. The chain has TRBV7-9 and TRBJ2-3, with TRBD2 as a possible D gene (7 bases). The V gene's germline CDR1 is SEHNR and CDR2 FQNEAQ (reference sequence). V dropped 3 bases and J dropped 1 base, with 11 bases sitting between them. The CDR3 extends over 15 amino acids.

The chain links TRBV11-2 to TRBJ2-1; D is possibly TRBD2 (6 bases). V dropped 3 bases and J dropped 4 bases, with 13 bases sitting between them. The germline gives CDR1 SGHAT, CDR2 FQNNGV. The CDR3 totals 15 residues. The CDR3 is CASSLEGSGYNEQFF. The CDR3 nucleotides read TGTGCCAGCAGCTTGGAGGGCTCAGGGTACAATGAGCAGTTCTTC.